This T cell receptor beta chain was sequenced in a study of blood T cell repertoires in COVID-19. Participant age was about 18 to 89 years, and participants resided in 24 US areas. Participant reports of clinical history set cohort assignment. Trimming pared 6 bases from V and 10 bases from J, leaving 21 bases between. The CDR3 loop spans 14 amino acids. CDR1 MNHEY and CDR2 SVGAGI come from the germline V gene. As originally analysed: Amplified reference gene primers provided the basis for estimating nucleated cell counts. TCRdb's copy holds only in-frame clones and misses some; the assay was immunoSEQ multiplex PCR. V and J calls and clone size are given by that table; D and trimming were obtained from the DNA. The sample has roughly 200,000 clones, around 85% seen once.

This rearrangement joins TRBV6-5 to TRBJ1-1; D is perhaps TRBD1 (6 bases). The clonotype was recovered from a man in his forties who had recovered from COVID-19. Sequenced material: PBMCs or T cells enriched from blood (not recorded which). The CDR3 coding sequence is TGTGCCAGCAGAACCGAAATTACAGGGTCAATAGCTTTCTTT. It specifies CASRTEITGSIAFF.